The 3 T cell receptor beta chains in this list originate from one sample, sequenced in a study of blood T cell repertoires in COVID-19. The protocol was immunoSEQ multiplex PCR, while the TCRdb copy is restricted to in-frame clones and leaves out a portion. The table lists 200,000 to 250,000 clones, approximately 80% of them singletons. The sequencing sample was made of peripheral blood. All receptors derive from a human donor in a cohort sampled during active COVID-19.

Only one count was recorded for this clone. This chain links TRBV18 with TRBJ2-3, with no clear D. Germline V gene lookup returns CDR1 KGHSH and CDR2 LQKENI. Trimming stripped 2 bases from V and 2 bases from J, with 11 bases between. The CDR3 contains 15 residues. CDR3 amino acids: CASSPWRQLTDTQYF. The CDR3 DNA reads as TGTGCCAGCTCACCATGGCGGCAGCTCACAGATACGCAGTATTTT. Combining the CDR3 with reference TRBV18 and TRBJ2-3 gives the whole variable domain NAGVMQNPRHLVRRRGQEARLRCSPMKGHSHVYWYRQLPEEGLKFMVYLQKENIIDESGMPKERFSAEFPKEGPSILRIQQVVRGDSAAYFCASSPWRQLTDTQYFGPGTRLTVL.

V is TRBV19 and J is TRBJ2-6, with D unclear. Germline CDR1 and CDR2: LNHDA and SQIVND (reference sequence). Trimming stripped 2 bases from V and 1 base from J, with 3 bases between. This CDR3 has 14 residues. In DNA form, the CDR3 reads TGTGCCAGTAGTATACAATCTGGGGCCAACGTCCTGACTTTC. Translating it yields CASSIQSGANVLTF.

The J gene is TRBJ1-1, the V gene TRBV4-1, with 11 bases matching TRBD1. The CDR3 is 16 residues long. The V gene's germline CDR1 is MGHRA and CDR2 YSYEKL. Trimming at V came to 1 base and at J to 1 base, leaving 2 bases not matched to a gene. As DNA, the CDR3 is TGCGCCAGCAGCCAAGGGACAGGGGGCGCGAACACTGAAGCTTTCTTT. Translating gives CASSQGTGGANTEAFF.